This T cell receptor (beta chain) was captured by sequencing in a study of a mutant IDH1 vaccine in newly diagnosed glioma. Overall study: Patients began vaccination 4-6 weeks after radiotherapy alone, or with temozolomide cycles. Earlier treatment was radiotherapy, temozolomide, or both, with most getting both.

In regard to this clone: No antigen is known for it.

The V end was cut by 6 bases, the J end by 10 bases, with 19 bases between. This CDR3 comprises 15 residues. CDR1 and CDR2 from the germline V gene are MGHDK and SYGVNS. Profiling relied on immunoSEQ multiplex PCR, and the TCRdb table lists in-frame clones only, not all of them. The data show some 120,000 clones, 80% seen once. Time point denoted: week 11, during vaccination. Vaccination comprised doses that each held 300 ug of mutant IDH1 20-mer peptide, plus topical imiquimod. The donors' diagnosis was new WHO grade 3 or 4 astrocytoma that was IDH1-mutant and ATRX-lost. This chain uses TRBV25-1 with TRBJ1-6; no reliable D call. Material: PBMCs, obtained from a glioma patient whose treatment included an IDH1 peptide vaccine. The sequence came from a man between 40 and 49 years old with glioma. In DNA form, the CDR3 reads TGTGCCAGCAGCCCCACGGGCAGGTCGGGCTCACCCCTCCACTTT. Its translation is CASSPTGRSGSPLHF.